The entry below gives a single T cell receptor beta chain sequence along with its context. This record comes from a study of CD8+CD57+ T cells in acquired aplastic anemia. Study-wide context: Sorted CD4+ and CD8+ cell DNA averaged around 3 ug.

Trimming took off 4 bases at V and 2 bases at J, with 20 bases between the two ends. The germline V gene has CDR1 MGHDK and CDR2 SYGVNS. The CDR3 consists of 18 residues. Genomic DNA was employed as the template in profiling TCR beta VDJ and CDR3. TCRdb reprocessed the reads via MiXCR and lists one record per CDR3 protein. Of about 130,000 distinct CDR3 sequences in the sample, around 46% are singletons; the top ten hold around 2.5%. This chain joins TRBV25-1 and TRBJ2-2; possibly TRBD1 for D (5 bases). This sequence was found in a human donor in good health, serving as a control. Sequences were obtained from sorted CD4+, CD8+, or CD8+CD57+ T cells (not recorded which) from PBMCs. Written as DNA, the CDR3 is TGTGCCAGCAGTGGCCCGCGGACCTTAGGGGCCAACACCGGGGAGCTGTTTTTT. Translated: CASSGPRTLGANTGELFF.